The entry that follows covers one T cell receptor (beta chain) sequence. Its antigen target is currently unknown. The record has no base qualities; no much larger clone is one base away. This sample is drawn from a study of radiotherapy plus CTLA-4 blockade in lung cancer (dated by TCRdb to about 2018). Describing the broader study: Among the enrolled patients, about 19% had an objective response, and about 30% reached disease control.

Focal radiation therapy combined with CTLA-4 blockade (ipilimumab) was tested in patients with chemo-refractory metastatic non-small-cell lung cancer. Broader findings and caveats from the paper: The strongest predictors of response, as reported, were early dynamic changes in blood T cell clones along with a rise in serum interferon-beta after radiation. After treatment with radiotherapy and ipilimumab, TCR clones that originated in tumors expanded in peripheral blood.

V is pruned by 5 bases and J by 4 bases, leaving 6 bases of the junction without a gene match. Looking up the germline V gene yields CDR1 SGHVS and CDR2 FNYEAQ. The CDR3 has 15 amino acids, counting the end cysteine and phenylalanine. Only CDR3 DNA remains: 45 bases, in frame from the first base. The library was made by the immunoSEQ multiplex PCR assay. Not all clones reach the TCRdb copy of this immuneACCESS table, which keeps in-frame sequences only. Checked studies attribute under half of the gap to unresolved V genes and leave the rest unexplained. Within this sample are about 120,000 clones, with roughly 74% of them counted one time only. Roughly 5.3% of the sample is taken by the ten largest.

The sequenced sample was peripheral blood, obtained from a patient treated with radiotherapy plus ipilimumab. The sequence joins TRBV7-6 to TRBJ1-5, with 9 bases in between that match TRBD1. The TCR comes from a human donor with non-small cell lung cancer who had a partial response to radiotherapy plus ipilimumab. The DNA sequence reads TGTGCCAGCAGCCCCACAGGGGGCGGGAATCAGCCCCAGCATTTT. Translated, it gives CASSPTGGGNQPQHF.